The present entry profiles one T cell receptor beta chain with its context. The antigen it binds to is not known. No per-base quality is available; no much larger clone lies one base away. One collaborating source in Seattle enrolled patients during active infection and followed them longitudinally through the course of disease. Whole blood was collected in K2EDTA tubes by collaborating institutions according to the institutions' own protocols. For TCRbeta analysis, collaborators shipped samples as frozen whole blood, isolated PBMCs, or DNA extracted from either of those sample types. As encoded in the germline V gene (reference sequence), CDR1 is SGHNT while CDR2 is YYREEE. From its cysteine to its phenylalanine, the CDR3 spans 14 amino acids. Solely the CDR3 DNA is kept, with 42 bases framed from the first base. The V and J ends are trimmed by 1 base and 0 bases, leaving 7 bases between them. The data are from a study of blood T cell repertoires in COVID-19 (dated by TCRdb to 2020 to 2021). About the investigation overall: Samples covering the acute and convalescent phases of COVID-19 were provided by collaborators in the United States, Italy and Spain. The material from the prospective study consisted of cDNA or gDNA derived from T cells, B-cell-depleted T cells, or PBMCs. The dataset comprised deeply sampled blood TCRbeta repertoires from subjects exposed to, actively infected with, or recovered from COVID-19. The repertoires were released in a freely available public database intended as a resource for research on the immune response to SARS-CoV-2. Samples were obtained from the ongoing ImmuneRACE study (first 160 participants) and from some 1,200 subjects provided by 6 global collaborators. Sample metadata almost always included a de-identified subject ID, COVID-19 status, age in years and sex. Where available, HLA class I and class II types were obtained from metadata supplied by the sample provider rather than from assay-based typing.

TCRbeta CDR3 regions were amplified from genomic DNA by means of the immunoSEQ Assay, a bias-controlled multiplex PCR. In the paper's pipeline: Within the assay, amplification of reference gene primers was used to estimate how many nucleated cells each sample contained. To quantify the absolute abundance of each unique TCRbeta CDR3 rearrangement, sequence reads were collapsed and filtered. For each sample, productive Simpson clonality was calculated as the square root of Simpson's diversity index over productive rearrangements. Here the immuneACCESS table is served through TCRdb, limited to in-frame sequences with V and J called. Missing clones are a known gap in these copies; in checked studies unresolved V genes cover under half, and the rest lacks a known reason. The V and J calls and clone size come from that table; D and trimming were worked out from the DNA. Here the sample has 250,000 to 300,000 clones; around nine tenths occur a single time. The ten largest clones take up about 10% of the sample.

What the authors observed across the whole study: The amount of clinical and demographic metadata varied by source and participant and was provided uncurated.

Recombination connected TRBV5-4 to TRBJ1-1; no D gene is confidently identified. This receptor was identified in a woman in her 70s with COVID-19, enrolled during active disease. Material for sequencing was peripheral blood. The CDR3 corresponds to CASSLLTVNTEAFF. The sequenced DNA: TGTGCCAGCAGCTTGTTGACTGTGAACACTGAAGCTTTCTTT. The entire variable domain, with the stretches around the CDR3 drawn from the reference TRBV5-4 and TRBJ1-1 proteins, is ETGVTQSPTHLIKTRGQQVTLRCSSQSGHNTVSWYQQALGQGPQFIFQYYREEENGRGNFPPRFSGLQFPNYSSELNVNALELDDSALYLCASSLLTVNTEAFFGQGTRLTVV.